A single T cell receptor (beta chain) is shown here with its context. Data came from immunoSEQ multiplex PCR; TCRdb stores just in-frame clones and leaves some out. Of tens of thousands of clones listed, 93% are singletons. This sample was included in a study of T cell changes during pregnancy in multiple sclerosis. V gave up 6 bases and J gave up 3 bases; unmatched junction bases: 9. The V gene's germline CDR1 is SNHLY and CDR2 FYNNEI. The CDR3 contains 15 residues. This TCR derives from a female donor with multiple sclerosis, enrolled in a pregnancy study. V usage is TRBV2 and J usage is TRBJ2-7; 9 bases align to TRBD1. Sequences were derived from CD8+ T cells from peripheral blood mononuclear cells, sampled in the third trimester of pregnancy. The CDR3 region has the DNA TGTGCCAGCAGCTACGGGACAGGGAAGGTCTACGAGCAGTACTTC. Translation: CASSYGTGKVYEQYF. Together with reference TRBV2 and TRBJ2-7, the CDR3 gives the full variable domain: EPEVTQTPSHQVTQMGQEVILRCVPISNHLYFYWYRQILGQKVEFLVSFYNNEISEKSEIFDDQFSVERPDGSNFTLKIRSTKLEDSAMYFCASSYGTGKVYEQYFGPGTRLTVT.